Below, 29 T cell receptor beta chains from the same sample are listed, as sequenced in a study of T cell clones after liver transplantation. This table comes from immunoSEQ multiplex PCR, and its TCRdb copy is limited to in-frame clones, with some not included. The top ten clones hold less than 3.5% of a sample with tens of thousands of clones, approximately 82% of them seen once. This specimen consisted of CD4+ T cells from blood, obtained at the 22-month timepoint. The receptor set was obtained from a human patient who received a liver transplant. The T cells may partly be graft donor cells.

V gene TRBV11-2 combines with J gene TRBJ1-2, with no clear D. CDR1 is SGHAT and CDR2 is FQNNGV in the germline V gene. Trimming removed 2 bases at V and 11 bases at J, with 18 bases between. This CDR3 region has 14 residues. In nucleotides, the CDR3 is TGTGCCAGCAGCTTAAACTCGATCGGGGTTGGGTACACCTTC. Residues: CASSLNSIGVGYTF.

This chain uses TRBV28 with TRBJ2-7; tentatively, D is TRBD1 (6 bases). Trimming left V 7 bases short and J 4 bases short, with 20 bases between. Germline V gives CDR1 MDHEN, CDR2 SYDVKM. The CDR3 has 15 residues. In DNA form, the CDR3 reads TGTGCCAGCAACCAGTGGGGGCTAGAAGATTACGAGCAGTACTTC. Amino acids: CASNQWGLEDYEQYF. Full variable domain (remainder filled in from reference TRBV28 and TRBJ2-7): DVKVTQSSRYLVKRTGEKVFLECVQDMDHENMFWYRQDPGLGLRLIYFSYDVKMKEKGDIPEGYSVSREKKERFSLILESASTNQTSMYLCASNQWGLEDYEQYFGPGTRLTVT.

The chain is built from TRBV11-2 and TRBJ2-1; the match to TRBD2 covers 8 bases. Germline assignment: CDR1 SGHAT and CDR2 FQNNGV. V lost 1 base to trimming and J lost 5 bases; unmatched junction nucleotides: 7. The CDR3 extends over 16 amino acids. The chain's CDR3 is CASSLGPSGGNNEQFF. CDR3 nucleotides: TGTGCCAGCAGCTTAGGACCCAGCGGGGGTAACAATGAGCAGTTCTTC.

The chain employs TRBV27 and TRBJ2-2; possible D gene TRBD1, 6 bases. Trimming removed 6 bases at V and 3 bases at J, with 14 bases between. The CDR3 contains 15 residues. The germline gives CDR1 MNHEY, CDR2 SMNVEV (reference sequence). The chain's CDR3 is CASSLRDTDTGELFF. The CDR3 nucleotides read TGTGCCAGCAGCCTCCGGGACACTGACACCGGGGAGCTGTTTTTT.

This chain links TRBV18 with TRBJ2-6; TRBD2 is a possible D gene (6 bases). Germline assignment: CDR1 KGHSH and CDR2 LQKENI. The CDR3 sequence is 15 residues long. The ends were cut back, 2 bases at V and 2 bases at J, with 7 bases in the middle. The CDR3 reads CASSPREAGANVLTF. In DNA, the CDR3 is TGTGCCAGCTCACCAAGGGAGGCTGGGGCCAACGTCCTGACTTTC. The full variable domain, its missing parts supplied by reference TRBV18 and TRBJ2-6, is NAGVMQNPRHLVRRRGQEARLRCSPMKGHSHVYWYRQLPEEGLKFMVYLQKENIIDESGMPKERFSAEFPKEGPSILRIQQVVRGDSAAYFCASSPREAGANVLTFGAGSRLTVL.

This clone was observed a few times. The chain joins TRBV11-2 to TRBJ1-2; 8 bases are shared with TRBD1. CDR3 length equals 14 residues. Germline V gene data show CDR1 as SGHAT and CDR2 as FQNNGV. Trimming cost V 5 bases and J 6 bases; bases outside gene matches: 8. CDR3: CASSGQQGADGYTF. Here the CDR3 DNA reads TGTGCCAGCAGCGGACAGCAGGGGGCGGATGGCTACACCTTC.

This chain connects TRBV6-6 to TRBJ2-2; 9 positions agree with TRBD2. The CDR3 is 16 residues long. V shed 2 bases, J shed 6 bases, and the junction held 7 bases outside the gene matches. The germline gives CDR1 MNHNY, CDR2 SVGAGI (reference sequence). CDR3 in DNA: TGTGCCAGCAGTTACCGGCGCGGGAGGGAGGCCGGGGAGCTGTTTTTT. This encodes CASSYRRGREAGELFF.

The CDR3 spells CASSVSGRGGNTIYF. The CDR3 DNA sequence: TGTGCCAGCAGTGTTTCGGGCAGGGGAGGAAACACCATATATTTT. The chain is built from TRBV2 and TRBJ1-3; D is possibly TRBD1 (6 bases). The V end lost 4 bases, the J end lost 4 bases, and 14 bases lay between the germline ends. Germline V lookup: CDR1 SNHLY, CDR2 FYNNEI. This CDR3 contains 15 residues.

The J gene is TRBJ1-5, the V gene TRBV19; D gene unclear. This CDR3 contains 16 residues. Between the trimmed V and J ends, which lost 1 base and 0 bases, there was a span of 10 bases. Germline CDR1 LNHDA, CDR2 SQIVND (reference sequence). CDR3 DNA: TGTGCCAGTAGTATAGCTCAGGCGTTTAGCAATCAGCCCCAGCATTTT. Its protein is CASSIAQAFSNQPQHF.

This clone was picked up a small number of times. The chain has TRBV7-2 and TRBJ1-1; no firm D call. Germline V gene sequence: CDR1 SGHTA, CDR2 FQGNSA. This CDR3 contains 11 residues. The V and J ends lost 5 bases and 7 bases respectively, with 8 bases between them. The chain's CDR3 is CASSPRLEAFF. CDR3 sequence (DNA): TGTGCCAGCAGCCCCCGTCTTGAAGCTTTCTTT.

This chain joins TRBV5-1 and TRBJ1-2; D is ambiguous. The germline V and J ends were trimmed by 4 bases and 9 bases, with 22 bases remaining between them. The CDR3 totals 15 residues. Germline CDR1 and CDR2: SGHRS and YFSETQ. This CDR3 is CASSPPGGGTGSYTF. In DNA, the CDR3 is TGCGCCAGCAGCCCCCCCGGTGGAGGAACGGGGAGCTACACCTTC.

This chain uses TRBV7-2 with TRBJ2-5, with D unclear. The CDR3 sequence is 15 residues long. V gave up 5 bases and J gave up 7 bases, with 20 bases separating them. Germline CDR1 reads SGHTA; CDR2 reads FQGNSA. The CDR3 bases are TGTGCCAGCAGCGCCGTACTCTCGGATTCCGGGACCCAGTACTTC. It translates to CASSAVLSDSGTQYF. The full variable domain, in which reference TRBV7-2 and TRBJ2-5 provide the parts outside the CDR3, is GAGVSQSPSNKVTEKGKDVELRCDPISGHTALYWYRQSLGQGLEFLIYFQGNSAPDKSGLPSDRFSAERTGGSVSTLTIQRTQQEDSAVYLCASSAVLSDSGTQYFGPGTRLLVL.

The chain carries TRBV13 and TRBJ2-3, with D possibly TRBD1 on 5 matching bases. Germline V gives CDR1 PRHDT, CDR2 FYEKMQ (reference sequence). The CDR3 spans 14 residues. V gave up 0 bases and J gave up 2 bases, with 6 bases separating them. As DNA, the CDR3 is TGTGCCAGCAGCTTAGGGACAGCCACAGATACGCAGTATTTT. Encoded protein: CASSLGTATDTQYF.

This chain connects TRBV27 to TRBJ2-5; the D call may be TRBD1 or TRBD2 (9 bases each). Germline V gene data show CDR1 as MNHEY and CDR2 as SMNVEV (reference sequence). The CDR3 has 20 residues. V was pared by 5 bases and J by 0 bases, with 28 bases between. CDR3 DNA sequence: TGTGCCAGCAGTGATCGGGACAGGGTATCCAGCGGGAGGTACCAAGAGACCCAGTACTTC. Protein: CASSDRDRVSSGRYQETQYF.

The rearrangement joins TRBV7-2 to TRBJ2-1; 7 bases line up with TRBD2. The CDR3 extends over 16 amino acids. From germline, CDR1 is SGHTA and CDR2 FQGNSA. The V gene end was trimmed by 4 bases and the J gene end by 3 bases; junction bases not matched to a gene: 9. CDR3 residues: CASSSYLAAFYNEQFF. For the CDR3, the DNA is TGTGCCAGCAGCTCGTATCTAGCGGCCTTCTACAATGAGCAGTTCTTC.

The rearrangement links TRBV7-9 to TRBJ1-1, with a weak D call TRBD1 (5 bases). Trimming cost V 1 base and J 11 bases, with 17 bases left between them. Germline V gene sequence: CDR1 SEHNR, CDR2 FQNEAQ (reference sequence). This CDR3 has 14 amino acids. The CDR3 region is CASSLGGGARWAFF. CDR3 DNA sequence: TGTGCCAGCAGCTTAGGTGGAGGGGCCAGATGGGCTTTCTTT.

The chain recombines TRBV9 with TRBJ2-2; D is unresolved. Per the germline V gene, CDR1 is SGDLS and CDR2 is YYNGEE. The CDR3 has 15 amino acids. The V gene lost 3 bases and the J gene lost 0 bases, with 9 bases spanning the gap. In DNA form, the CDR3 reads TGTGCCAGCAGCGGGGCCCTCGCGAACACCGGGGAGCTGTTTTTT. Its translation is CASSGALANTGELFF.

The chain uses TRBV28 and TRBJ1-2; TRBD1 might be the D (5 bases). Germline CDR1 and CDR2: MDHEN and SYDVKM. The CDR3 extends over 14 amino acids. V shed 6 bases and J shed 4 bases, with 15 bases lying between them. Written as DNA, the CDR3 is TGTGCCAGCAGCGACCCCCCCGGGGGCTATGGCTACACCTTC. This sequence encodes CASSDPPGGYGYTF.

This rearrangement joins TRBV12-5 to TRBJ1-5, with 7 bases matching TRBD1. This CDR3 spans 19 amino acids. Germline-derived CDR1 and CDR2 are LGHNT and FRNRAP. With 5 bases clipped from V and 0 bases from J, the junction kept 16 bases outside the gene matches. CDR3 residues: CASGPRTGAPPSSNQPQHF. CDR3 DNA sequence: TGTGCTAGTGGTCCCCGGACAGGAGCGCCTCCCAGTAGCAATCAGCCCCAGCATTTT.

The CDR3 coding sequence is TGTGCCAGCAGCTTTAGCGTTGATGAGCAGTTCTTC. This translates into CASSFSVDEQFF. The chain is built from TRBV11-3 and TRBJ2-1; perhaps TRBD2 as D (5 bases). The CDR3 extends over 12 amino acids. Deletions cut 3 bases from V and 8 bases from J, with 8 bases between. Germline V gives CDR1 SGHNT, CDR2 YENEEA.

The chain combines TRBV6-4 with TRBJ2-1; D assignment may be TRBD1 or TRBD2 (6 bases each). This CDR3 contains 15 residues. V dropped 5 bases and J dropped 3 bases, with 14 bases sitting between them. CDR1 is MRHNA, CDR2 SNTAGT, per germline. CDR3 region: CASSMSGAGYNEQFF. The CDR3 DNA follows: TGTGCCAGCAGTATGTCGGGGGCTGGCTACAATGAGCAGTTCTTC.

The chain combines TRBV4-3 with TRBJ1-1, with D maybe TRBD1 (6 bases). The germline CDR1 and CDR2 sequences are LGHNA and YSLEER. V was pared by 3 bases and J by 6 bases, with 11 bases between. The CDR3 has 13 amino acids. CDR3 DNA: TGCGCCAGCAGCCACCGACAGGAATCTGAAGCTTTCTTT. It is translated as CASSHRQESEAFF.

The chain has TRBV7-2 and TRBJ1-1; 8 bases line up with TRBD1. This CDR3 comprises 15 residues. With 1 base clipped from V and 0 bases from J, the junction kept 1 base outside the gene matches. CDR1 and CDR2 (germline): SGHTA, FQGNSA. CDR3 nucleotide sequence: TGTGCCAGCAGCTTAGGGACAGGGATGAACACTGAAGCTTTCTTT. Translated, it gives CASSLGTGMNTEAFF. Together with reference TRBV7-2 and TRBJ1-1, the CDR3 gives the full variable domain: GAGVSQSPSNKVTEKGKDVELRCDPISGHTALYWYRQSLGQGLEFLIYFQGNSAPDKSGLPSDRFSAERTGGSVSTLTIQRTQQEDSAVYLCASSLGTGMNTEAFFGQGTRLTVV.

This clone appeared a few times. The CDR3 loop reads CASSNRERTTYEQYF. As DNA, the CDR3 is TGTGCCAGCAGCAACCGCGAGCGGACCACCTACGAGCAGTACTTC. The chain joins TRBV21-1 to TRBJ2-7; no DNA check was done on the table's D call, TRBD2. TRBV21-1 represents a pseudogene. The CDR3 length is 15 residues.

The chain is built from TRBV7-6 and TRBJ2-3, with D possibly TRBD2 on 6 matching bases. Germline V CDR1 and CDR2: SGHVS, FNYEAQ. This CDR3 spans 14 amino acids. Deletions cut 3 bases from V and 0 bases from J, with 7 bases between. CDR3 DNA: TGTGCCAGCAGCTTGGGGACTAGCACAGATACGCAGTATTTT. Translating gives CASSLGTSTDTQYF.

By sample fraction, this clone is medium-sized. The chain couples TRBV5-4 to TRBJ1-2; the D is unclear. The CDR3 spans 15 residues. Germline values: CDR1 SGHNT, CDR2 YYREEE (reference sequence). V gave up 7 bases and J gave up 1 base, with 17 bases separating them. CDR3 nucleotide sequence: TGTGCCAGCCGGGAGGGCCTTGAAGTTAACTATGGCTACACCTTC. Its translation: CASREGLEVNYGYTF.

V and J are TRBV6-1 and TRBJ2-1; TRBD2 matches 7 bases. The germline V gene encodes CDR1 MNHNS and CDR2 SASEGT. The CDR3 loop spans 15 amino acids. After removal of 11 bases from V and 8 bases from J, the junction contained 18 bases not matched to a gene. The DNA of the CDR3 is TGTGCCGCGGAGGGGAGGGCGGGAAAGCGCGATGAGCAGTTCTTC. Residues: CAAEGRAGKRDEQFF.

The chain combines TRBV7-8 with TRBJ1-2; 8 nucleotides agree with TRBD1. Trimming at V came to 8 bases and at J to 8 bases, leaving 13 bases not matched to a gene. The V gene's germline CDR1 is SGHVS and CDR2 FQNEAQ. The CDR3 totals 14 residues. The CDR3 DNA reads as TGTGCCAGCTCCTCCGGACAGGGAACGTTGGGCTACACCTTC. Translating it yields CASSSGQGTLGYTF.

This rearrangement joins TRBV28 to TRBJ2-6; D remains unclear. The V end lost 1 base, the J end lost 0 bases, and 13 bases lay between the germline ends. The CDR3 consists of 18 residues. Germline assignment: CDR1 MDHEN and CDR2 SYDVKM. CDR3 sequence: CASSLFGRRASGANVLTF. CDR3 DNA: TGTGCCAGCAGTTTATTCGGCCGTAGAGCCTCTGGGGCCAACGTCCTGACTTTC.